Following are 5 T cell receptor beta chains from one sample sequenced in a study of graft-versus-host responses after intestinal transplantation. These receptors have no known antigen. Profiling relied on immunoSEQ multiplex PCR, and the TCRdb table lists in-frame clones only, not all of them. The sample shows about 100,000 clones, roughly 90% of them seen only once. Sequencing used unstimulated CD4+ T cells sorted from spleen or lymph node cells, obtained before transplant. These receptors were obtained from a human donor who was the organ donor for an intestinal transplant.

This clone appeared a single time. As DNA, the CDR3 is TGTGCCAGCAGCTCCCTAGGGCGGGGTCGTCAAGAGACCCAGTACTTC. This translates into CASSSLGRGRQETQYF. V gene TRBV9 combines with J gene TRBJ2-5; D is possibly TRBD2 (6 bases). V was trimmed by 4 bases and J by 2 bases, leaving 18 bases between them. Looked up from germline, CDR1 is SGDLS and CDR2 is YYNGEE. This CDR3 contains 16 residues.

Points on this clone: The sample has other DNA sequences that encode this CDR3 too. This chain joins TRBV27 and TRBJ1-6; D remains unclear. Per germline, CDR1 MNHEY and CDR2 SMNVEV (reference sequence). The V end was cut by 3 bases, the J end by 7 bases, with 10 bases between. The CDR3 is made up of 14 amino acids. The CDR3: CASSLVRINSPLHF. The DNA for the CDR3 is TGTGCCAGCAGTTTGGTCAGAATCAATTCACCCCTCCACTTT.

This chain connects TRBV6-5 to TRBJ2-7; D might be TRBD2 (5 bases). CDR1 is MNHEY, CDR2 SVGAGI, per germline. V lost 6 bases and J lost 0, with 9 bases in between. This CDR3 comprises 13 residues. The CDR3, as DNA: TGTGCCAGCAGAACGGGGTCCTCCTACGAGCAGTACTTC. It translates to CASRTGSSYEQYF.

The V call is TRBV28, the J call TRBJ1-2, with D perhaps TRBD1 (5 bases). Trimming took 5 bases from V and 8 from J, leaving 18 bases between them. Per the germline V gene, CDR1 is MDHEN and CDR2 is SYDVKM. This CDR3 is built from 14 residues. The CDR3 DNA reads as TGTGCCAGCAGTACCCGCGAGGGGAGTTGGGGCTACACCTTC. This codes for CASSTREGSWGYTF.

This rearrangement joins TRBV7-3 to TRBJ2-2; TRBD2 is a possible D gene (6 bases). The CDR3 is 14 amino acids. Between the trimmed V and J ends, which lost 3 bases and 7 bases, there was a span of 12 bases. The germline gives CDR1 SGHTA, CDR2 FQGTGA. CDR3 DNA sequence: TGTGCCAGCAGCTTCGATCTAGCGCGCGGGGAGCTGTTTTTT. This translates into CASSFDLARGELFF. Based on the CDR3 plus reference TRBV7-3 and TRBJ2-2, the full variable domain is GAGVSQTPSNKVTEKGKYVELRCDPISGHTALYWYRQSLGQGPEFLIYFQGTGAADDSGLPNDRFFAVRPEGSVSTLKIQRTERGDSAVYLCASSFDLARGELFFGEGSRLTVL.